This T cell receptor (beta chain) was observed in a study of response to subunit inactivated influenza vaccine (dated by TCRdb to between 2017 and 2018). Looking at the study overall: Deep quantitative T cell receptor repertoire profiling was used in the study to track responses to a trivalent subunit inactivated influenza vaccine.

In its sample, this clonotype was seen a few times. Its antigen is still unknown. Qualities for individual bases were not recorded, and no much larger clone is one base off. The intended sense of this specimen's time point label: 40 to 45 days after influenza vaccine administration. The library was generated by RT-PCR. These reads were obtained on an Illumina HiSeq 2500. Using fastp trimming at Q25 and MiXCR clonotype assembly, TCRdb reanalyzed the public sequencing data and kept in-frame beta chains. Here each entry gathers all rows of one CDR3 protein and keeps the most common genes and DNA. For this sample the table gives 450,000 to 500,000 distinct CDR3 sequences, of which roughly 9.8% were detected only once. The ten largest clones add up to approximately 12% of the sample. General study outcomes and caveats: According to the authors, only a limited number of new T cells may be recruited by each seasonal influenza vaccination.

Here the sequenced sample was PBMCs from blood, taken 35 to 45 days after vaccination. The receptor's source is a man aged 45-65 years who received an inactivated influenza vaccine. Donor details come from another sample of the same person, matched by shared clones.

The CDR3 protein sequence reads: CASSLLQGGYNEQFF. The sequence in DNA is TGTGCCAGCAGCTTACTACAGGGGGGCTACAATGAGCAGTTCTTC. Recombination connected TRBV7-2 to TRBJ2-1; the central 8 bases match TRBD1. There are 15 amino acids in the CDR3, from cysteine to phenylalanine inclusive. Left in the record is the CDR3 DNA by itself, 45 bases read in frame from the first base. Trimmed from V: 2 bases; trimmed from J: 3 bases; junction bases lacking a gene match: 3. CDR1 and CDR2 are read off the germline V gene as SGHTA and FQGNSA.